Listed below are T cell receptor beta chains from one sample, sequenced in a study of response to subunit inactivated influenza vaccine. TCRdb passed the RT-PCR reads through MiXCR, listing each CDR3 protein once. The table includes some 600,000 distinct CDR3 sequences, 14% detected once. The input for sequencing was PBMCs from blood, taken around 15 days before vaccination. These receptors were obtained from a man between 45 and 60 years old who received an inactivated influenza vaccine. Each CDR3 is given with its conserved first and last residue. The D gene is left open where the match is weak.

j_call v_call d_call cdr3_aa
TRBJ1-2 TRBV6-5 - CASSYSSTEGTVYGGTF
TRBJ2-5 TRBV4-2 TRBD2 CASSQGVGGLAGVGETQYF
TRBJ2-1 TRBV5-1 - CASRELGQREQFF
TRBJ2-2 TRBV29-1 - CSVVLKRVAGELFF
TRBJ2-3 TRBV20-1 TRBD2 CSATLPGLAGGITDTQYF
TRBJ2-6 TRBV24-1 - CATSDSGVLTF
TRBJ2-3 TRBV5-1 - CASSQTSHTQYF
TRBJ1-6 TRBV12-3/TRBV12-4 TRBD1 CASRLSQGRLRNSPLHF
TRBJ2-6 TRBV2 TRBD1 CASSVGTGSAGANVLTF
TRBJ1-1 TRBV12-3/TRBV12-4 - CANLPSPTDTEAFF
TRBJ2-7 TRBV4-1 TRBD2 CASSQPGLPIEQYF
TRBJ1-6 TRBV9 TRBD1 CASSVDWDSNSPLHF
TRBJ2-2 TRBV20-1 TRBD2 CSAHIAGGTGELFF
TRBJ2-5 TRBV12-3/TRBV12-4 - CASSNGRGETQYF
TRBJ1-4 TRBV7-6 - CASSPKVGLNEKLFF